The rows below give T cell receptor beta chains drawn from one sample of a study of T-cell memory formation after mild COVID-19. TCRdb fed the 5' RACE reads into MiXCR, producing one record per CDR3 protein. The table shows fewer than 300,000 distinct CDR3 sequences, with approximately 16% occurring only once. Sequencing was done on a sample of PBMCs or a T cell subset sorted from them (not recorded which). These receptor sequences come from a man younger than 35 who had mild COVID-19 (a few samples of this study predate the infection). Cell type and time point are not known. The CDR3 runs from the conserved cysteine through the conserved F or W. The D gene is left open where the match is weak.

v_gene: TRBV27; len: 12; d_gene: -; j_gene: TRBJ2-1; CDR3aa: CASSLQGDEQFF
v_gene: TRBV5-1; len: 15; d_gene: -; j_gene: TRBJ1-6; CDR3aa: CASSLGAGARSSLHF
v_gene: TRBV20-1; len: 12; d_gene: -; j_gene: TRBJ1-1; CDR3aa: CSARLQNTEAFF
v_gene: TRBV4-3; len: 15; d_gene: -; j_gene: TRBJ2-3; CDR3aa: CASSQDVEWGEAQYF
v_gene: TRBV7-2; len: 15; d_gene: -; j_gene: TRBJ1-6; CDR3aa: CASSLANVRNSPLHF
v_gene: TRBV9; len: 15; d_gene: TRBD2; j_gene: TRBJ2-7; CDR3aa: CASSPSGGTSYEQYF
v_gene: TRBV5-6; len: 16; d_gene: TRBD1; j_gene: TRBJ2-2; CDR3aa: CASSILRGRHTGELFF
v_gene: TRBV6-2/TRBV6-3; len: 14; d_gene: -; j_gene: TRBJ2-3; CDR3aa: CASSPLRGIDTQYF
v_gene: TRBV18; len: 14; d_gene: -; j_gene: TRBJ1-1; CDR3aa: CASSPSGGLTEAFF
v_gene: TRBV2; len: 13; d_gene: -; j_gene: TRBJ1-5; CDR3aa: CASSESPLSPQHF
v_gene: TRBV7-9; len: 14; d_gene: -; j_gene: TRBJ1-5; CDR3aa: CASSLDGVSVPQHF
v_gene: TRBV6-2/TRBV6-3; len: 13; d_gene: -; j_gene: TRBJ2-5; CDR3aa: CASSRQFQETQYF
v_gene: TRBV7-3; len: 15; d_gene: TRBD2; j_gene: TRBJ2-3; CDR3aa: CASSFAGGYSDTQYF
v_gene: TRBV9; len: 15; d_gene: TRBD2; j_gene: TRBJ2-1; CDR3aa: CASSVALAGGGEQFF
v_gene: TRBV9; len: 15; d_gene: -; j_gene: TRBJ2-3; CDR3aa: CASSATQGRADTQYF
v_gene: TRBV5-1; len: 16; d_gene: -; j_gene: TRBJ2-3; CDR3aa: CASSLALASSTDTQYF
v_gene: TRBV24-1; len: 13; d_gene: -; j_gene: TRBJ2-3; CDR3aa: CATSDPGGSTQYF
v_gene: TRBV6-5; len: 13; d_gene: -; j_gene: TRBJ2-4; CDR3aa: CASSYSRGNIQYF
v_gene: TRBV30; len: 14; d_gene: TRBD2; j_gene: TRBJ2-2; CDR3aa: CAWIGGGVAGELFF
v_gene: TRBV6-5; len: 11; d_gene: -; j_gene: TRBJ2-7; CDR3aa: CASSSPPVQYF
v_gene: TRBV12-3/TRBV12-4; len: 13; d_gene: TRBD2; j_gene: TRBJ2-1; CDR3aa: CASSNTGGNEQFF
v_gene: TRBV7-6; len: 16; d_gene: -; j_gene: TRBJ1-3; CDR3aa: CASSLAAGAAGNTIYF
v_gene: TRBV25-1; len: 14; d_gene: -; j_gene: TRBJ2-3; CDR3aa: CASTRGAYTDTQYF
v_gene: TRBV5-8; len: 15; d_gene: TRBD1; j_gene: TRBJ2-3; CDR3aa: CASSLEGASTDTQYF
v_gene: TRBV11-1; len: 17; d_gene: -; j_gene: TRBJ2-2; CDR3aa: CASSLAPGQSGPGELFF
v_gene: TRBV13; len: 17; d_gene: -; j_gene: TRBJ2-3; CDR3aa: CASSSRPEGAHTDTQYF
v_gene: TRBV5-1; len: 15; d_gene: TRBD1; j_gene: TRBJ1-2; CDR3aa: CASSSPGQGRSGYTF
v_gene: TRBV27; len: 15; d_gene: -; j_gene: TRBJ2-1; CDR3aa: CASTRNGVGIDEQFF
v_gene: TRBV4-3; len: 14; d_gene: -; j_gene: TRBJ2-5; CDR3aa: CASSQGMYQETQYF
v_gene: TRBV2; len: 15; d_gene: TRBD1; j_gene: TRBJ1-6; CDR3aa: CASSGTGGSNSPLHF
v_gene: TRBV7-2; len: 15; d_gene: TRBD2; j_gene: TRBJ2-1; CDR3aa: CASSLDRGGHNEQFF
v_gene: TRBV2; len: 13; d_gene: -; j_gene: TRBJ1-2; CDR3aa: CASSVRVGAGYTF
v_gene: TRBV6-2/TRBV6-3; len: 15; d_gene: TRBD2; j_gene: TRBJ2-5; CDR3aa: CASTFGAGGRETQYF
v_gene: TRBV12-3/TRBV12-4; len: 15; d_gene: -; j_gene: TRBJ1-5; CDR3aa: CASSLEGLNNQPQHF
v_gene: TRBV7-3; len: 13; d_gene: -; j_gene: TRBJ2-7; CDR3aa: CASSPGRADEQYF
v_gene: TRBV20-1; len: 14; d_gene: TRBD2; j_gene: TRBJ2-1; CDR3aa: CSAAPGGRVYEQFF
v_gene: TRBV6-6; len: 16; d_gene: TRBD1; j_gene: TRBJ2-3; CDR3aa: CASSYATDRRKDTQYF
v_gene: TRBV29-1; len: 12; d_gene: -; j_gene: TRBJ1-2; CDR3aa: CSVLTGRGGYTF
v_gene: TRBV20-1; len: 14; d_gene: -; j_gene: TRBJ2-1; CDR3aa: CSARGQGRRDEQFF
v_gene: TRBV6-5; len: 13; d_gene: TRBD2; j_gene: TRBJ2-7; CDR3aa: CASSSGDAYEQYF
v_gene: TRBV6-1; len: 14; d_gene: -; j_gene: TRBJ2-4; CDR3aa: CASLDDEKRNIQYF